This TCR beta chain was obtained from a study of identifying expanded T cells in peripheral blood. General study results and limits: Differentially abundant clones: roughly 1.3 between replicates, about 15 at roughly 2 weeks, over 18 at four. Roughly two-week clone count variance significantly increased as total template count grew.

With respect to this clone: What it recognizes is unknown.

The method was immunoSEQ multiplex PCR; TCRdb's version includes in-frame clones alone and lacks a portion of them. The data show roughly 92,000 clones, with approximately 90% seen just once and roughly 19% held by the top ten. Looked up from germline, CDR1 is MGHRA and CDR2 is YSYEKL. This CDR3 spans 17 amino acids. V gave up 2 bases and J gave up 1 base, with 16 bases separating them. During the collection period, no donor immune events like infections were recorded. This clonotype was obtained from a person aged 18 to 70 in good health. Material: blood. V and J are TRBV4-1 and TRBJ2-3, with D hard to call. The DNA of the CDR3 is TGCGCCAGCAGCCAACAATCGTCTTGGGTGGGCACAGATACGCAGTATTTT. Encoded protein: CASSQQSSWVGTDTQYF.